The 18 T cell receptor beta chains below all came from one sample that was sequenced in a study of regulatory T cells in long-lasting Graves disease. Assembly of TCR beta libraries relied on iRepertoire HTBI primers together with Arm-PCR of CDR3 regions. TCRdb called the multiplex PCR reads again in MiXCR, with one record for every CDR3 protein. The data hold more than 300,000 distinct CDR3 sequences, with about 20% observed a single time. The time point: persistent/refractory GD, antithyroid drugs over 5 years with positive TRAb. The TCR library used RNA extracted from PBMCs. The material was peripheral blood mononuclear cells (PBMCs), obtained when the disease was refractory, from a patient treated with antithyroid drugs. These receptors came from a female donor with Graves disease.

The chain recombines TRBV18 with TRBJ1-1; D may be TRBD1 (5 bases). This CDR3 spans 15 amino acids. CDR1 KGHSH and CDR2 LQKENI come from the germline V gene. Trimming stripped 6 bases from V and 1 base from J, with 15 bases between. The CDR3 is CASSRSGTANTEAFF. CDR3 in DNA: TGTGCCAGCTCTCGGTCAGGGACTGCGAACACTGAAGCTTTCTTT.

At least ten counts were recorded for this clonotype. The chain couples TRBV12-3 or TRBV12-4 to TRBJ1-2; 8 bases are a match to TRBD1. V shed 6 bases and J 4 bases; nucleotides not matched to a gene: 13. This CDR3 has 16 residues. This CDR3 is CASSNAPGQGGYGYTF. The DNA of the CDR3 is TGTGCCAGCAGCAACGCACCCGGACAGGGAGGCTATGGCTACACCTTC.

There are a few counts of this clonotype. The chain is built from TRBV4-1 and TRBJ1-4; D not certain. The CDR3 is made up of 13 amino acids. V dropped 2 bases and J dropped 8 bases, with 9 bases sitting between them. Germline loops: CDR1 MGHRA, CDR2 YSYEKL. The CDR3 sequence is CASSQQVWEKLFF. CDR3 nucleotides: TGCGCCAGCAGCCAACAGGTTTGGGAAAAACTGTTTTTT.

The chain is built from TRBV20-1 and TRBJ2-7, with D tentatively TRBD1 or TRBD2 (6 bases each). Trimming pared 8 bases from V and 4 bases from J, leaving 18 bases between. This CDR3 has 13 residues. Germline V gene data show CDR1 as DFQATT and CDR2 as SNEGSKA (reference sequence). The CDR3 loop is CSSLGGLEYEQYF. The CDR3, as DNA: TGCAGTAGCCTAGGGGGGTTGGAATACGAGCAGTACTTC.

CDR3 amino acids: CSLSLGADNEQFF. CDR3 nucleotide sequence: TGCAGCCTTTCCTTAGGAGCCGACAATGAGCAGTTCTTC. The chain couples TRBV29-1 to TRBJ2-1; the D is unclear. V was cut by 8 bases and J by 5 bases, with 16 bases left in between. CDR1 and CDR2 (germline): SQVTM, ANQGSEA. The CDR3 is 13 amino acids.

This clonotype has ten or more counts. This sequence joins TRBV2 and TRBJ1-2; D ambiguous. CDR1 and CDR2 (germline): SNHLY, FYNNEI. V lost 4 bases, J lost 3 bases, and 12 bases lay in between. The CDR3 consists of 14 residues. The CDR3 spells CASSGGRWDYGYTF. CDR3 nucleotide sequence: TGTGCCAGCAGTGGCGGTAGGTGGGACTATGGCTACACCTTC.

This clonotype occurred a few times. The rearrangement uses TRBV4-3 and TRBJ1-1, with D possibly being TRBD1 (6 bases). V was clipped by 0 bases and J by 4 bases, with 9 bases between them. The CDR3 is made up of 14 amino acids. The germline V gene encodes CDR1 LGHNA and CDR2 YSLEER. The CDR3 nucleotides are TGCGCCAGCAGCCAAGATATACAGGGCACTGAAGCTTTCTTT. It translates to CASSQDIQGTEAFF.

V and J are TRBV20-1 and TRBJ1-2; D is ambiguous. Trimming removed 8 bases from V and 6 bases from J, with 13 bases in between. Germline V gene data show CDR1 as DFQATT and CDR2 as SNEGSKA (reference sequence). The CDR3 totals 11 residues. This chain's CDR3 is CSSLGSHGYTF. CDR3 coding DNA: TGCAGTTCGCTGGGTTCGCATGGCTACACCTTC.

This clonotype was seen more than once but under ten times. The genes are TRBV4-1 and TRBJ1-4; no definite D call. Germline-derived CDR1 and CDR2 are MGHRA and YSYEKL. The CDR3 has 15 residues. CDR3 residues: CGSSFHWATNEKLFF. The CDR3 DNA reads TGCGGGTCCTCCTTCCACTGGGCAACTAATGAAAAACTGTTTTTT.

This chain joins TRBV11-3 and TRBJ1-1; D uncertain. Trimming left V 6 bases short and J 4 bases short, with 9 bases between. The CDR3 runs to 12 residues. CDR1 SGHNT and CDR2 YENEEA come from the germline V gene. CDR3: CASRDTATEAFF. The CDR3 bases are TGTGCCAGCAGAGACACGGCCACTGAAGCTTTCTTT.

The chain is built from TRBV30 and TRBJ1-1, with TRBD1 matching 7 bases. V lost 0 bases, J lost 4 bases, and 5 bases stayed unmatched. CDR3 length: 14 residues. Germline V gene lookup returns CDR1 GTSNPN and CDR2 SVGIG (reference sequence). DNA of the CDR3: TGTGCCTGGAGTGTGGGCAGGGGGATCACTGAAGCTTTCTTT. This gives the protein CAWSVGRGITEAFF.

About this clonotype: A much larger clone lies one base from this, so it may be a read error. The chain combines TRBV5-1 with TRBJ2-2; D could derive from TRBD1 or TRBD2 (5 bases each). The CDR3 runs 15 residues. CDR1 is SGHRS and CDR2 is YFSETQ in the germline V gene. CDR3 residues: CASGVRDQIAGELFF. CDR3 bases: TGTGCCAGCGGCGTCCGGGACCAAATCGCCGGGGAGCTGTTTTTT. Based on the CDR3 plus reference TRBV5-1 and TRBJ2-2, the full variable domain is KAGVTQTPRYLIKTRGQQVTLSCSPISGHRSVSWYQQTPGQGLQFLFEYFSETQRNKGNFPGRFSGRQFSNSRSEMNVSTLELGDSALYLCASGVRDQIAGELFFGEGSRLTVL.

The chain recombines TRBV14 with TRBJ2-7; TRBD2 aligns across 14 bases. Germline V gene lookup returns CDR1 SGHDN and CDR2 FVKESK. Losses at the gene ends were 4 bases for V and 3 bases for J; bases not matched to a gene: 11. CDR3 size: 18 residues. The CDR3 DNA reads TGTGCCAGCAGCCCCCCGACGGGACTAGCGGGAGTAGGCTACGAGCAGTACTTC. Protein sequence: CASSPPTGLAGVGYEQYF.

This clonotype was observed many times. The chain joins TRBV12-3 or TRBV12-4 to TRBJ1-4; maybe TRBD1 (6 bases). The CDR3 runs 16 residues. V lost 1 base and J 3 bases, leaving 12 bases between the germline ends. In DNA, the CDR3 is TGTGCCAGCAGTTTAGAGGGGGAAGCAGCTAATGAAAAACTGTTTTTT. Its translation: CASSLEGEAANEKLFF.

This clonotype turned up a few times. This chain uses TRBV11-2 with TRBJ1-5, with D perhaps matching TRBD1 (6 bases). The CDR3 loop spans 16 amino acids. CDR1 SGHAT and CDR2 FQNNGV come from the germline V gene. The ends were cut back, 5 bases at V and 6 bases at J, with 20 bases in the middle. The CDR3 DNA follows: TGTGCCAGCAGCCCGACAGGTTATACAGGTCCTCAGCCCCAGCATTTT. This encodes CASSPTGYTGPQPQHF.

In DNA form, the CDR3 reads TGCAGTGCTAGAGAATTCCCCCCCGGATTCTACAATGAGCAGTTCTTC. It yields the protein CSAREFPPGFYNEQFF. V usage is TRBV20-1 and J usage is TRBJ2-1; D remains ambiguous. There are 16 residues in the CDR3. V lost 0 bases to trimming and J lost 3 bases, with 15 bases between them. Germline CDR1 and CDR2: DFQATT and SNEGSKA (reference sequence).

A note on this clonotype: A clone one base away is much larger, so this may be a read error. The chain employs TRBV11-2 and TRBJ1-2, with D maybe TRBD1 (6 bases). V was clipped by 5 bases and J by 5 bases, with 21 bases between them. This CDR3 comprises 16 residues. Germline values: CDR1 SGHAT, CDR2 FQNNGV. The CDR3 sequence is CASSPRGRGIGYGYTF. As DNA, the CDR3 is TGTGCCAGCAGCCCCCGGGGCAGGGGCATAGGGTATGGCTACACCTTC. The full variable domain, its missing parts supplied by reference TRBV11-2 and TRBJ1-2, is EAGVAQSPRYKIIEKRQSVAFWCNPISGHATLYWYQQILGQGPKLLIQFQNNGVVDDSQLPKDRFSAERLKGVDSTLKIQPAKLEDSAVYLCASSPRGRGIGYGYTFGSGTRLTVV.

V is TRBV5-1 and J is TRBJ1-1, with D perhaps TRBD1 (6 bases). V was trimmed by 0 bases and J by 1 base, leaving 10 bases between them. Looked up from germline, CDR1 is SGHRS and CDR2 is YFSETQ. CDR3 size: 15 residues. The CDR3 DNA reads TGCGCCAGCAGCTTGGCCCCACAGGGGAACACTGAAGCTTTCTTT. As protein: CASSLAPQGNTEAFF.